Sequencing of this T cell receptor beta chain was carried out in a study of EBV T-cell therapy then PD-1 blockade in nasopharyngeal carcinoma. Method: immunoSEQ multiplex PCR; TCRdb's copy keeps in-frame clones and lacks some. The repertoire holds roughly 20,000 clones, with more than 70% as singletons. Treatment: AdE1-LMPpoly-expanded autologous EBV-specific T-cell therapy followed by anti-PD-1 nivolumab. The CDR3 has 18 amino acids. CDR1 is KGHDR and CDR2 is SFDVKD in the germline V gene. Trimming at V came to 5 bases and at J to 9 bases, leaving 16 bases not matched to a gene. To note about this clone: Its specificity is unknown.

Material: CD8+ T cells from blood, obtained around day 34 from a patient whose treatment included autologous EBV-specific T cells and nivolumab. The receptor comes from a man aged 35 to 55 with nasopharyngeal carcinoma. This chain uses TRBV24-1 with TRBJ2-1; 12 bases align to TRBD1. The CDR3 reads CATSGTLPRDRGQGEQFF. The CDR3 DNA reads TGTGCCACCAGTGGGACCTTACCTCGGGACAGGGGGCAAGGTGAGCAGTTCTTC.